The clone carrying this T cell receptor (beta chain) has a count of ten or more. The sample comes from a study of T cells in Graves' hyperthyroidism and ophthalmopathy. RNA transcripts were the template for amplifying TCR beta CDR3 regions. First-round RT-PCR targeting the TCR CDR3 was performed with the HTBI primer set. TCRdb fed the multiplex PCR reads into MiXCR, producing one record per CDR3 protein. The sample comprises about 290,000 distinct CDR3 sequences, over 15% of which are singletons, and 55% to 60% rests with the top ten. The V gene's germline CDR1 is SGHDT and CDR2 YYEEEE. CDR3 length: 20 residues. Trimming at V came to 3 bases and at J to 1 base, leaving 16 bases not matched to a gene.

Sequenced material: blood. The V gene is TRBV5-6, the J gene TRBJ1-4; TRBD1 agrees at 9 bases. This sequence originates from a woman aged 60-75 years with Graves' ophthalmopathy. The CDR3 nucleotides read TGTGCCAGCAGCTCGACCGCCGGGACAGGGAGGAGCGAAACTAATGAAAAACTGTTTTTT. This translates into CASSSTAGTGRSETNEKLFF.